This record covers a single TCR beta chain. What it binds is not known. Running of the v3.0 immunoSEQ assay took place at survey level. Some clones are missing from TCRdb's copy, which holds only in-frame ones; the method was immunoSEQ multiplex PCR. The table shows around 26,000 clones, with approximately 86% occurring only once. The data derive from a study of long-term antiretroviral therapy in people with HIV. Study-level information: Some samples came about a decade before the 2015 immediate-ART recommendation, and these were the earliest.

Whole-study findings and limits: Gathering of blood took place between the mid-2000s and the late 2010s, possibly under older ART regimens.

The V gene lost 1 base and the J gene lost 3 bases, with 12 bases spanning the gap. Looked up from germline, CDR1 is SEHNR and CDR2 is FQNEAQ (reference sequence). The CDR3 covers 15 residues. Specimens retained about 1-11 million cryopreserved PBMC preceding DNA extraction. The sequence was obtained from a man between 40 and 49 years old with HIV. The rearrangement joins TRBV7-9 to TRBJ1-2, with a weak D call TRBD1 (5 bases). The source was unsorted PBMCs, collected about 2.6 years after starting antiretroviral therapy. The CDR3 DNA is TGTGCCAGCAGCTTAGGGGACCGACTAGACTATGGCTACACCTTC. It is translated as CASSLGDRLDYGYTF.